Listed below are T cell receptor beta chains from one sample, sequenced in a study of CD8 T cells in ankylosing spondylitis. TCRdb reprocessed the 5' RACE reads via MiXCR and lists one record per CDR3 protein. The sample shows 450,000 or so distinct CDR3 sequences, 25% to 30% of them seen only once. Sample: blood, either unsorted or a sorted T cell fraction (not recorded which). The receptor set was obtained from a male donor with ankylosing spondylitis. Each CDR3 is given with its conserved first and last residue. The order of the fields is J gene, V gene, D gene, CDR3 protein. A D gene is named only where the DNA matches it firmly.

J gene: TRBJ2-3
V gene: TRBV20-1
D gene: -
CDR3 protein: CSAPVRSSTDTQYF

J gene: TRBJ2-2
V gene: TRBV4-1
D gene: TRBD2
CDR3 protein: CASSQGQLAGGDTGELFF

J gene: TRBJ2-5
V gene: TRBV15
D gene: -
CDR3 protein: CATSARLASQETQYF

J gene: TRBJ2-2
V gene: TRBV4-1
D gene: TRBD2
CDR3 protein: CASSQWEGSGELFF

J gene: TRBJ1-2
V gene: TRBV3-1
D gene: TRBD1
CDR3 protein: CASSPGQDRGYTF

J gene: TRBJ2-1
V gene: TRBV9
D gene: TRBD2
CDR3 protein: CASSVEAGGYNEQFF

J gene: TRBJ2-6
V gene: TRBV3-1
D gene: -
CDR3 protein: CASSQVRAGANVLTF

J gene: TRBJ2-1
V gene: TRBV7-8
D gene: TRBD2
CDR3 protein: CASSLLAGGLSSYNEQFF

J gene: TRBJ2-1
V gene: TRBV15
D gene: TRBD2
CDR3 protein: CATSRGLAGEYEQFF

J gene: TRBJ2-5
V gene: TRBV5-1
D gene: -
CDR3 protein: CASSLGQTQETQYF

J gene: TRBJ2-2
V gene: TRBV20-1
D gene: -
CDR3 protein: CSAPHWGNTGELFF

J gene: TRBJ1-2
V gene: TRBV10-3
D gene: -
CDR3 protein: CAISWAGAGEGYGYTF

J gene: TRBJ1-1
V gene: TRBV12-3/TRBV12-4
D gene: -
CDR3 protein: CASRLNQGNTEAFF

J gene: TRBJ1-5
V gene: TRBV7-9
D gene: -
CDR3 protein: CASSRGSTDTEHF

J gene: TRBJ1-1
V gene: TRBV7-9
D gene: -
CDR3 protein: CASSPRGRGNTEAFF

J gene: TRBJ2-1
V gene: TRBV6-4
D gene: -
CDR3 protein: CASSHEMTGSYNEQFF

J gene: TRBJ2-1
V gene: TRBV5-1
D gene: -
CDR3 protein: CASSIQLAHSYNEQFF

J gene: TRBJ2-2
V gene: TRBV25-1
D gene: -
CDR3 protein: CASRLGLAGELFF

J gene: TRBJ1-2
V gene: TRBV5-6
D gene: -
CDR3 protein: CASSVRYGYTF

J gene: TRBJ2-7
V gene: TRBV3-1
D gene: -
CDR3 protein: CASSPDPSSYEQYF

J gene: TRBJ2-3
V gene: TRBV29-1
D gene: TRBD1
CDR3 protein: CSAGTGGRRTDTQYF

J gene: TRBJ2-3
V gene: TRBV5-5
D gene: TRBD2
CDR3 protein: CASSPIAGGADTQYF

J gene: TRBJ2-1
V gene: TRBV7-2
D gene: TRBD1
CDR3 protein: CASSSDRGFYNEQFF

J gene: TRBJ1-4
V gene: TRBV25-1
D gene: TRBD1
CDR3 protein: CASSPQRGDRENEKLFF

J gene: TRBJ1-1
V gene: TRBV7-2
D gene: TRBD1
CDR3 protein: CASSPPTTGYTEAFF

J gene: TRBJ2-7
V gene: TRBV20-1
D gene: -
CDR3 protein: CSTLHGRDSYEQYF

J gene: TRBJ1-4
V gene: TRBV20-1
D gene: -
CDR3 protein: CSARSGEKLFF

J gene: TRBJ1-2
V gene: TRBV5-1
D gene: -
CDR3 protein: CASSLSGIYGYTF

J gene: TRBJ2-2
V gene: TRBV24-1
D gene: TRBD1
CDR3 protein: CATNDRVGTGELFF

J gene: TRBJ2-3
V gene: TRBV5-1
D gene: TRBD1
CDR3 protein: CASSKRTGGTDTQYF

J gene: TRBJ2-1
V gene: TRBV5-1
D gene: -
CDR3 protein: CASSSDWDVGEQFF

J gene: TRBJ1-2
V gene: TRBV12-3/TRBV12-4
D gene: TRBD1
CDR3 protein: CASSPGTGRSDGYTF

J gene: TRBJ2-3
V gene: TRBV11-2
D gene: -
CDR3 protein: CASSLDRGRSTDTQYF

J gene: TRBJ1-4
V gene: TRBV5-1
D gene: -
CDR3 protein: CASSLRGGGEKLFF

J gene: TRBJ1-4
V gene: TRBV3-1
D gene: -
CDR3 protein: CASSQEGGNEKLFF

J gene: TRBJ2-1
V gene: TRBV25-1
D gene: -
CDR3 protein: CASSRLNRASEQFF

J gene: TRBJ1-1
V gene: TRBV5-1
D gene: -
CDR3 protein: CASSLGQEWTNTEAFF

J gene: TRBJ1-2
V gene: TRBV12-3/TRBV12-4
D gene: -
CDR3 protein: CASSNWNNFYGYTF

J gene: TRBJ2-2
V gene: TRBV24-1
D gene: -
CDR3 protein: CATSDSQGGGELFF

J gene: TRBJ2-1
V gene: TRBV9
D gene: TRBD1
CDR3 protein: CASSVKGDRVDEQFF

J gene: TRBJ2-7
V gene: TRBV10-2
D gene: TRBD1
CDR3 protein: CASSDGTGTYEQYF

J gene: TRBJ2-1
V gene: TRBV3-1
D gene: -
CDR3 protein: CASSFRERYNEQFF

J gene: TRBJ1-2
V gene: TRBV24-1
D gene: -
CDR3 protein: CATSENQVDYGYTF

J gene: TRBJ2-2
V gene: TRBV7-6
D gene: TRBD1
CDR3 protein: CASSLGDRAYTGELFF

J gene: TRBJ2-3
V gene: TRBV4-1
D gene: TRBD2
CDR3 protein: CASSPQVAGGTDTQYF

J gene: TRBJ2-1
V gene: TRBV29-1
D gene: TRBD2
CDR3 protein: CSVGTGTREYNEQFF

J gene: TRBJ2-5
V gene: TRBV18
D gene: -
CDR3 protein: CASSGRPTETQYF

J gene: TRBJ2-7
V gene: TRBV19
D gene: TRBD2
CDR3 protein: CASSTGTASGAYEQYF

J gene: TRBJ2-1
V gene: TRBV5-5
D gene: -
CDR3 protein: CASSLLSHSYSEQFF

J gene: TRBJ2-1
V gene: TRBV12-3/TRBV12-4
D gene: TRBD2
CDR3 protein: CASLGLAGNEQFF

J gene: TRBJ1-3
V gene: TRBV20-1
D gene: -
CDR3 protein: CSAPTQGGSGGNTIYF